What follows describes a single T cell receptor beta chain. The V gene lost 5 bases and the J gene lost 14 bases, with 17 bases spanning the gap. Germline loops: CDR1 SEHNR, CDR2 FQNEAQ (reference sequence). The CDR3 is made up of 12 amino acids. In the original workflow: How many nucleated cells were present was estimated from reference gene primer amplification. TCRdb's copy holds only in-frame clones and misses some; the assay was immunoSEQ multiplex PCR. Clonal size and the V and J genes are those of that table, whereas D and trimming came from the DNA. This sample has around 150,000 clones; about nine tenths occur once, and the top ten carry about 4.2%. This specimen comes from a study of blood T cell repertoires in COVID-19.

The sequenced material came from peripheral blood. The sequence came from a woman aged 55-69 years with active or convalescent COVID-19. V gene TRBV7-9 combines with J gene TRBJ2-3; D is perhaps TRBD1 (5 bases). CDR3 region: CASSPRQGRLYF. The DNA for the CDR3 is TGTGCCAGCAGCCCCCGGCAGGGCCGTTTGTATTTT.